Presented here are 27 T cell receptor beta chains from one specimen sequenced in a study of blood T cell repertoires in COVID-19. The protocol was immunoSEQ multiplex PCR, while the TCRdb copy is restricted to in-frame clones and leaves out a portion. The sample includes around 300,000 clones, under 90% of them seen just once. Sequencing was performed on PBMCs or T cells enriched from blood (not recorded which). Source of these receptors: a woman between 55 and 75 years old who had recovered from COVID-19.

The chain carries TRBV21-1 and TRBJ1-3. TRBV21-1 is termed a pseudogene. This CDR3 is built from 16 residues. CDR3 DNA sequence: TGTGCCAGCAGCACCAGATCCGGGACTTCTGGAAACACCATATATTTT. It translates to CASSTRSGTSGNTIYF.

The chain links TRBV6-6 to TRBJ1-5; TRBD1 might be the D (5 bases). The V gene lost 6 bases and the J gene lost 7 bases, with 16 bases spanning the gap. The CDR3 has 14 amino acids. The germline gives CDR1 MNHNY, CDR2 SVGAGI (reference sequence). The CDR3 loop reads CASRAGGAGQPQHF. The CDR3 DNA sequence: TGTGCCAGCAGGGCAGGAGGGGCCGGGCAGCCCCAGCATTTT.

This clone appeared a few times. Other nucleotide sequences in the sample specify the same CDR3. The gene calls are TRBV5-1 and TRBJ2-3, with 10 positions matching TRBD2. CDR1 SGHRS and CDR2 YFSETQ come from the germline V gene. The CDR3 contains 16 residues. With V trimmed by 4 bases and J by 0 bases, 5 bases remained unmatched. CDR3 nucleotide sequence: TGCGCCAGCAGCCTAGGACTAGCGGAAAGCACAGATACGCAGTATTTT. It encodes CASSLGLAESTDTQYF.

This sequence joins TRBV20-1 and TRBJ1-2; unclear D gene. The V end lost 3 bases, the J end lost 9 bases, and 14 bases lay between the germline ends. The CDR3 length is 12 residues. CDR1 is DFQATT and CDR2 is SNEGSKA in the germline V gene (reference sequence). CDR3 DNA sequence: TGCAGTGCTAGTGCAGGTGTCCTTAGCTACACCTTC. Translated, it gives CSASAGVLSYTF.

This chain connects TRBV7-9 to TRBJ1-2; D unclear. Trimming cost V 4 bases and J 7 bases, with 16 bases left between them. Germline V CDR1 and CDR2: SEHNR, FQNEAQ (reference sequence). The CDR3 length is 14 residues. CDR3 bases: TGTGCCAGCAGCTCCGGACTGAGGATAAGTGGCTACACCTTC. This translates into CASSSGLRISGYTF.

The rearrangement joins TRBV7-2 to TRBJ2-3, with 8 bases fitting TRBD2. CDR1 is SGHTA and CDR2 is FQGNSA in the germline V gene. CDR3 length: 14 residues. The trim removed 5 bases at V and 0 bases at J, leaving 1 base unmatched. CDR3 sequence: CASSRGGSTDTQYF. The CDR3 region has the DNA TGTGCCAGCAGCCGGGGGGGGAGCACAGATACGCAGTATTTT. Looking up the rest from reference TRBV7-2 and TRBJ2-3 gives the full variable domain: GAGVSQSPSNKVTEKGKDVELRCDPISGHTALYWYRQSLGQGLEFLIYFQGNSAPDKSGLPSDRFSAERTGGSVSTLTIQRTQQEDSAVYLCASSRGGSTDTQYFGPGTRLTVL.

V and J are TRBV5-6 and TRBJ2-1; tentatively, D is TRBD2 (6 bases). With 4 bases removed from V and 4 bases from J, the gap between germline ends came to 9 bases. Germline CDR1 reads SGHDT; CDR2 reads YYEEEE. This CDR3 comprises 13 residues. CDR3: CASSGGRYNEQFF. The CDR3 nucleotides are TGTGCCAGCAGCGGGGGGAGATACAATGAGCAGTTCTTC.

The sample holds one count of this clone. The rearrangement uses TRBV19 and TRBJ2-3; TRBD2 matches 8 bases. CDR1 and CDR2 from the germline V gene are LNHDA and SQIVND (reference sequence). Trimming cost V 7 bases and J 2 bases; bases outside gene matches: 8. The CDR3 runs to 15 residues. For the CDR3, the DNA is TGTGCCAGTACTATTGGCGGGGGGCCCACAGATACGCAGTATTTT. It codes for CASTIGGGPTDTQYF.

The rearrangement uses TRBV6-1 and TRBJ1-5, with D possibly matching TRBD1 (5 bases). V shed 0 bases and J shed 2 bases, with 14 bases lying between them. From germline, CDR1 is MNHNS and CDR2 SASEGT. The CDR3 loop spans 17 amino acids. CDR3 sequence reads: CASSEALGRGGNQPQHF. CDR3 bases: TGTGCCAGCAGTGAAGCGCTCGGGAGGGGAGGCAATCAGCCCCAGCATTTT.

The chain employs TRBV11-2 and TRBJ2-1, with TRBD2 matching over 7 bases. Germline CDR1 is SGHAT and CDR2 is FQNNGV. V was clipped by 5 bases and J by 10 bases; unmatched bases: 23. This CDR3 has 18 residues. In DNA, the CDR3 is TGTGCCAGCAGCCCCGATGCCTGGCGAGCGGGGCCCTGGGGGGAGCAGTTCTTC. It specifies CASSPDAWRAGPWGEQFF.

This rearrangement joins TRBV5-5 to TRBJ2-3; 16 bases map to TRBD2. The CDR3 contains 17 residues. Germline V lookup: CDR1 SGHKS, CDR2 YYEKEE (reference sequence). V gave up 3 bases and J gave up 5 bases; unmatched junction bases: 6. The CDR3 bases are TGTGCCAGCAGCTGGGGGACTAGCGGGAGGGCCGTAGATACGCAGTATTTT. It codes for CASSWGTSGRAVDTQYF.

This chain connects TRBV11-2 to TRBJ2-7; 9 bases map to TRBD1. The CDR3 is made up of 14 amino acids. Germline CDR1 and CDR2: SGHAT and FQNNGV. With 6 bases clipped from V and 2 bases from J, the junction kept 5 bases outside the gene matches. The CDR3 here is CASSAYRGPYEQYF. DNA for the CDR3: TGTGCCAGCAGTGCGTACAGGGGGCCCTACGAGCAGTACTTC.

The rearrangement links TRBV9 to TRBJ2-1; D is possibly TRBD2 (5 bases). Germline V gene sequence: CDR1 SGDLS, CDR2 YYNGEE. V gave up 0 bases and J gave up 9 bases, with 19 bases separating them. This CDR3 has 16 residues. DNA of the CDR3: TGTGCCAGCAGCGTAGACCCCGGTTGGGAGTTCACTGAGCAGTTCTTC. This translates into CASSVDPGWEFTEQFF.

J is TRBJ1-1 and V is TRBV5-1; TRBD1 agrees at 7 bases. The V segment lost 5 bases and the J segment 0 bases; nucleotides outside the gene matches: 4. CDR1 and CDR2 from the germline V gene are SGHRS and YFSETQ. This CDR3 spans 14 amino acids. Written as DNA, the CDR3 is TGCGCCAGCAGTACCGACAGGGTGAACACTGAAGCTTTCTTT. Translating gives CASSTDRVNTEAFF.

The rearrangement uses TRBV2 and TRBJ2-2; a weak D match, TRBD1 (5 bases). Trimming removed 7 bases from V and 7 bases from J, with 16 bases in between. This CDR3 region has 14 residues. CDR1 is SNHLY, CDR2 FYNNEI, per germline. This CDR3 reads CASNGQGAVGELFF. The CDR3 DNA sequence: TGTGCCAGCAATGGACAAGGGGCCGTCGGGGAGCTGTTTTTT. Using reference TRBV2 and TRBJ2-2 for the parts outside the CDR3, the full variable domain is EPEVTQTPSHQVTQMGQEVILRCVPISNHLYFYWYRQILGQKVEFLVSFYNNEISEKSEIFDDQFSVERPDGSNFTLKIRSTKLEDSAMYFCASNGQGAVGELFFGEGSRLTVL.

This clone was seen once. The CDR3 loop is CASSLEASGGAGANVLTF. CDR3 sequence (DNA): TGTGCCAGCAGCTTAGAGGCTAGCGGGGGGGCTGGGGCCAACGTCCTGACTTTC. The J gene is TRBJ2-6, the V gene TRBV7-6; the match to TRBD2 covers 12 bases. The CDR3 runs 18 residues. CDR1 and CDR2 from the germline V gene are SGHVS and FNYEAQ. J lost 2 bases, V lost 1 base, and 3 bases had no gene match. Looking up the rest from reference TRBV7-6 and TRBJ2-6 gives the full variable domain: GAGVSQSPRYKVTKRGQDVALRCDPISGHVSLYWYRQALGQGPEFLTYFNYEAQQDKSGLPNDRFSAERPEGSISTLTIQRTEQRDSAMYRCASSLEASGGAGANVLTFGAGSRLTVL.

This clone occurred once. The rearrangement joins TRBV25-1 to TRBJ1-2; no firm D call. CDR3 size: 12 residues. Trimming took off 0 bases at V and 7 bases at J, with 6 bases between the two ends. Germline CDR1 is MGHDK and CDR2 is SYGVNS. The CDR3 DNA follows: TGTGCCAGCAGTGAATATGAGGGTGGCTACACCTTC. This translates into CASSEYEGGYTF.

V gene TRBV5-1 combines with J gene TRBJ2-5, with 13 bases matching TRBD2. Trimming took 9 bases from V and 4 from J; bases not matched to a gene: 9. The CDR3 is 15 residues long. CDR1 is SGHRS, CDR2 YFSETQ, per germline. This CDR3 reads CATKPGLAGLETQYF. The CDR3 DNA is TGCGCCACCAAACCGGGACTAGCGGGGCTAGAGACCCAGTACTTC.

There are a few counts of this clone. V usage is TRBV18 and J usage is TRBJ2-2, with TRBD2 matching 8 bases. Germline V gene lookup returns CDR1 KGHSH and CDR2 LQKENI. This CDR3 has 15 residues. The V segment lost 5 bases and the J segment 4 bases; nucleotides outside the gene matches: 6. CDR3 coding DNA: TGTGCCAGCTCAATCAGCGGGAGAGGCACCGGGGAGCTGTTTTTT. Protein sequence: CASSISGRGTGELFF.

This chain joins TRBV10-3 and TRBJ2-5, with a weak D call TRBD2 (5 bases). The CDR3 runs to 14 residues. The V gene's germline CDR1 is ENHRY and CDR2 SYGVKD. Trimming took 10 bases from V and 4 from J, leaving 19 bases between them. CDR3 region: CATSLGVGRETQYF. The CDR3 DNA sequence: TGTGCCACCTCCCTCGGGGTGGGTAGAGAGACCCAGTACTTC.

This chain joins TRBV28 and TRBJ1-2; 7 positions match TRBD1. The germline V gene encodes CDR1 MDHEN and CDR2 SYDVKM. This CDR3 is 13 amino acids long. V dropped 5 bases and J dropped 8; count of bases not matched to a gene: 8. CDR3 bases: TGTGCCAGCAGTCCATCGGACAGGTGGGGCTACACCTTC. It encodes CASSPSDRWGYTF.

The rearrangement uses TRBV5-1 and TRBJ1-1; a weak D match, TRBD1 (6 bases). Between the trimmed V and J ends, which lost 0 bases and 10 bases, there was a span of 19 bases. The germline V gene encodes CDR1 SGHRS and CDR2 YFSETQ. CDR3 size: 15 residues. CDR3 residues: CASSLASAGEGGAFF. The CDR3 DNA reads TGCGCCAGCAGCTTGGCTTCGGCAGGGGAGGGCGGAGCTTTCTTT.

The CDR3 reads CASSFATAYEQYF. The DNA of the CDR3 is TGTGCCAGCAGTTTTGCGACAGCCTACGAGCAGTACTTC. V gene TRBV27 combines with J gene TRBJ2-7; D may be TRBD1 (5 bases). With 3 bases removed from V and 2 bases from J, the gap between germline ends came to 8 bases. The CDR3 sequence is 13 residues long. The germline gives CDR1 MNHEY, CDR2 SMNVEV (reference sequence).

CDR3 sequence reads: CASSGRGDEKLFF. CDR3 coding DNA: TGTGCCAGCAGCGGACGGGGGGATGAAAAACTGTTTTTT. This chain links TRBV9 with TRBJ1-4; a possible D gene is TRBD1 (5 bases). Per the germline V gene, CDR1 is SGDLS and CDR2 is YYNGEE. The CDR3 is 13 amino acids. Trimming cost V 3 bases and J 6 bases, with 9 bases left between them.

The J gene is TRBJ2-5, the V gene TRBV7-6, with D maybe TRBD1 (6 bases). CDR3 length equals 16 residues. CDR1 SGHVS and CDR2 FNYEAQ come from the germline V gene. V was shortened by 5 bases and J by 1 base, with 17 bases between the two germline ends. The CDR3 loop is CASSPGAGDVQETQYF. The CDR3 DNA reads as TGTGCCAGCAGCCCTGGGGCAGGGGACGTCCAAGAGACCCAGTACTTC.

The chain employs TRBV18 and TRBJ1-2, with no clear D. The CDR3 has 13 residues. Trimming cost V 2 bases and J 2 bases, with 6 bases left between them. Looked up from germline, CDR1 is KGHSH and CDR2 is LQKENI. The DNA of the CDR3 is TGTGCCAGCTCACCAGACACCAACTATGGCTACACCTTC. Protein product: CASSPDTNYGYTF.

The J gene is TRBJ1-1, the V gene TRBV10-3; tentatively, D is TRBD1 (6 bases). Trimming pared 4 bases from V and 5 bases from J, leaving 14 bases between. CDR3 length: 14 amino acids. Germline V lookup: CDR1 ENHRY, CDR2 SYGVKD. The CDR3 DNA is TGTGCCATCAGTGGTGGACAGCGTGGGACTGAAGCTTTCTTT. Encoded protein: CAISGGQRGTEAFF.